This TCR beta chain came from a study of siplizumab effects on memory and regulatory T cells. Turning to this clone: Its antigen is unidentified.

The V gene lost 0 bases and the J gene lost 0 bases, with 12 bases spanning the gap. There are 16 residues in the CDR3. CDR1 MNHEY and CDR2 SVGAGI come from the germline V gene. Whole-study findings and limits: There was no confirmation of the suppressive function of proliferating Tregs from siplizumab cultures. Researchers could not give a naive or memory phenotype to roughly 80-96% of proliferating CD4+ or CD8+ clones.

The table came from immunoSEQ multiplex PCR; TCRdb's copy has only in-frame clones and leaves some out. This table holds about 72,000 clones, about 90% found once. This receptor was taken from a human donor in good health. Sequences were obtained from CD8+ T cells sorted from blood. This chain connects TRBV6-5 to TRBJ2-7; D might be TRBD2 (6 bases). The CDR3, as DNA: TGTGCCAGCAGTTACTCGCCGGGGGACCTCTCCTACGAGCAGTACTTC. Its translation: CASSYSPGDLSYEQYF.